Detailed here is one T cell receptor beta chain. This clonotype has more than one count but fewer than ten. Its specific antigen is unknown. One base away there is no much larger clone; base qualities are not given. The library was built by means of 5' RACE. A second 7 to 11 cycle PCR used a sample-barcoded 5' primer and a J-beta primer mix. A unique molecular identifier was introduced onto each TCR beta cDNA molecule by a template-switch 5' adaptor carrying 12 random nucleotides. Each sample yielded at least 2.5 million CDR3-containing paired-end reads. First-strand cDNA was synthesized from all RNA with the Mint cDNA synthesis kit, primed by a TRBC-specific oligonucleotide. All cDNA was treated with uracil-DNA glycosylase and then went through a first 18-cycle PCR with the universal primers M1SS and BC2_uni_R. Per the original workflow: Each sample was normalized by randomly selecting 1 million high-quality reads, each carrying a distinct molecular identifier. Reads sharing molecular identifiers were discarded rather than binned into consensus sequences. MiTCR, with a Q25 quality threshold and the strictest error-elimination algorithm, was used for CDR3 identification, clonotype clustering and error correction. A nonparametric unseen species model with Euler transformation was used to estimate a lower bound on total TCR beta diversity. TCRdb's own reprocessing of the public reads used fastp at Q25 and MiXCR and kept productive beta chains. Each CDR3 protein appears once, grouped with its most common genes and DNA. In this record, the V and J calls reflect TCRdb's handling and not the investigators' own analysis. In this sample the table shows approximately 1,700,000 distinct CDR3 sequences, roughly two fifths of which occur a single time. Approximately 22% of the sample is taken by the ten largest.

The sample originates from a study of blood T cells in healthy people across ages (dated by TCRdb to about 2015). At the level of the whole study: In model experiments, roughly one uniquely barcoded TCR beta cDNA molecule per two T cells was captured by template switching. To avoid experimental bias, donors of different ages were spread randomly across the sequencing lanes. The donors were divided into four age groups: young (average about 16 years), middle-aged (under 40), aged (around 59) and long-lived (more than 75). To track age-related changes in TCR beta repertoire diversity, the study relied on deep sequencing normalized with unique cDNA molecular identifiers. Two additional independent replicas of 1 million unique cDNA reads from the same blood draw were analyzed for two donors (one aged 18 to 30 and one aged 80 or older).

Paper-wide results and their limitations: Observed TCR beta diversity correlated strongly with the percentage of naive T cells measured by flow cytometry. Conclusive comparison of naive and antigen-experienced compartments was prevented by the profiling of bulk unsorted PBMCs. Observed TCR beta diversity per million T cells fell roughly linearly with age, and a significant reduction was already apparent by age around 40. The long-lived group showed more naive CD4+ T cells, fewer expanded clones and increased TCR diversity than the aged group, suggesting age selection. The CMV infection status of donors was not known, potentially confounding age-related changes in expanded clonotypes. Estimates of total diversity from one million sequenced T cells were regarded as lower bounds and underestimates.

Systemically healthy Caucasian individuals from Russia, approximately 39 in total and aged 6 to 90 years, were included as donors. Each donor gave 8 to 10 milliliters of peripheral blood, drawn into EDTA-treated Vacutainer tubes. Ficoll-Paque density-gradient centrifugation was used to isolate PBMCs, with at least 7 million obtained per sample. Total RNA was extracted from PBMCs with Trizol reagent, with at least 5.5 micrograms obtained per sample. For every donor, an aliquot of PBMCs went through flow cytometry to measure the percentages of naive CD45RAhigh/CD27high T cells. Here V drops 6 bases and J drops 0 bases, and the junction holds 13 bases not matched to any gene. The CDR3 goes from the cysteine to the phenylalanine over 17 residues. The retained sequence is limited to the CDR3, 51 bases, with the frame set at the first base.

Sequencing was done on a sample of blood. The V gene is TRBV12-3 or TRBV12-4 and the J gene is TRBJ1-2; 7 junctional bases match TRBD1. This receptor was identified in a human donor in good health. The CDR3 reads as follows: CASSLAGQLSSNYGYTF. The DNA sequence is as follows: TGTGCCAGCAGCCTGGCGGGACAGCTTTCTTCTAACTATGGCTACACCTTC.